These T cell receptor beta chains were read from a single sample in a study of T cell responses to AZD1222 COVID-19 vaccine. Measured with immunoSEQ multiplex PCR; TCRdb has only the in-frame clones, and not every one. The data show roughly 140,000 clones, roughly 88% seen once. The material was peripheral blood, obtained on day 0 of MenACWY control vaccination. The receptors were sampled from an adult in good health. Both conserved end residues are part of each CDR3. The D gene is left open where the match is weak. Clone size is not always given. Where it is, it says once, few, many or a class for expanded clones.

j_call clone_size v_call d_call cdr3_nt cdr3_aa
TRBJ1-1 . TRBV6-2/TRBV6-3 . TGTGCCAGCAGTTACTCGGTGAACACTGAAGCTTTCTTT CASSYSVNTEAFF
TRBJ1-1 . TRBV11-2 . TGTGCCAGCAGCCGGGCAACAGGGAACACTGAAGCTTTCTTT CASSRATGNTEAFF
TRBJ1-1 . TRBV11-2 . TGTGCCAGCAGCTCCCTCAGGGGACAGAACACTGAAGCTTTCTTT CASSSLRGQNTEAFF
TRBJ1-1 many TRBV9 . TGTGCCAGCAGCGCCCGCGGAGGATCCACTGAAGCTTTCTTT CASSARGGSTEAFF
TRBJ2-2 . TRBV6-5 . TGTGCCAGCATAACCGGGACGGACACCGGGGAGCTGTTTTTT CASITGTDTGELFF
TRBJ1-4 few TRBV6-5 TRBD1 TGTGCCAGCACGACAGGGGTTGATGAAAAACTGTTTTTT CASTTGVDEKLFF
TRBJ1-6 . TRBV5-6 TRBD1 TGTGCCAGCAGCTCCGACAGGGGGCTTTCACCCCTCCACTTT CASSSDRGLSPLHF
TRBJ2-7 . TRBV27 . TGTGCCAGCACCGAGATGGGGGGCTCTGGAAACGAGCAGTACTTC CASTEMGGSGNEQYF
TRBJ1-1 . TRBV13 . TGTGCCAGCAGCTTAGAGGGCAGAAGTCGAGCTTTCTTT CASSLEGRSRAFF
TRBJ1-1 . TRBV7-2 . TGTGCCAGCAGCATATCTTCGCCGGGGTCGGGCACTGAAGCTTTCTTT CASSISSPGSGTEAFF
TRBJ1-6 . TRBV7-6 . TGTGCCAGCAGCTTAAAACAGGGCCTTTATAATTCACCCCTCCACTTT CASSLKQGLYNSPLHF
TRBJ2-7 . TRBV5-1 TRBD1 TGCGCCAGCAGCTCCGGGACAGACTCCTACGAGCAGTACTTC CASSSGTDSYEQYF
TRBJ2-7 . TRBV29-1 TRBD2 TGCAGCGTTGCCACTAGCGGGGGGGCCTACGAGCAGTACTTC CSVATSGGAYEQYF
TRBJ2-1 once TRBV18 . TGTGCCAGCTCACGTGACTACGTGCCCCCGAATGAGCAGTTCTTC CASSRDYVPPNEQFF
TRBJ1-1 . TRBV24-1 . TGTGCCACCAGTCAAGAACGGGGGGTGGCTTTCTTT CATSQERGVAFF
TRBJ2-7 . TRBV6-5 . TGTGCCAGCATTCGCCAACACGAGCAGTACTTC CASIRQHEQYF
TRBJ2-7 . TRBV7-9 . TGTGCCAGCAGCTTAGGTGGGGATTCCTACGAGCAGTACTTC CASSLGGDSYEQYF
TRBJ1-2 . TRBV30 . TGTGCCTGGACCGCGGGACACCTCTATGGCTACACCTTC CAWTAGHLYGYTF
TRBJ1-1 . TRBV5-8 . TGTGCCAGCAGCTTGGTTGGACGAGGTGCTTTCTTT CASSLVGRGAFF
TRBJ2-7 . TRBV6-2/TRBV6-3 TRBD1 TGTGCCAGCAGCCAGGAGAAGGACAGGTCCCCCTACGAGCAGTACTTC CASSQEKDRSPYEQYF
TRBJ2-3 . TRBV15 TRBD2 TGTGCCACCAGCAGAGGGGCTAGCGGGAGGTCTAGCACAGATACGCAGTATTTT CATSRGASGRSSTDTQYF
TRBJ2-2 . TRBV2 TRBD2 TGTGTCCAGGGGCGGACTAGCGGCGGTACCGGGGAGCTGTTTTTT CVQGRTSGGTGELFF